This T cell receptor (beta chain) was recovered during a study of blood T cell repertoires in COVID-19. Study-wide context: Sites in the United States, Italy and Spain provided acute and convalescent COVID-19 samples.

Symptom resolution, clearance, or two negative PCRs marked the recovered donors of Cohort 3. Only in-frame clones appear in the TCRdb table, and some are missing; sequencing was by immunoSEQ multiplex PCR. The sample contains some 300,000 clones, approximately 88% of which appear only once. The germline gives CDR1 SNHLY, CDR2 FYNNEI. Trimming removed 3 bases from V and 1 base from J, with 7 bases in between. The CDR3 consists of 14 residues. The chain couples TRBV2 to TRBJ1-5; no firm D call. The origin of this receptor is a woman in her forties who had recovered from COVID-19. Source material: PBMCs or T cells enriched from blood (not recorded which). This CDR3 is CASSESSSNQPQHF. The CDR3 DNA follows: TGTGCCAGCAGTGAGTCCTCGAGCAATCAGCCCCAGCATTTT. The full variable domain, in which reference TRBV2 and TRBJ1-5 provide the parts outside the CDR3, is EPEVTQTPSHQVTQMGQEVILRCVPISNHLYFYWYRQILGQKVEFLVSFYNNEISEKSEIFDDQFSVERPDGSNFTLKIRSTKLEDSAMYFCASSESSSNQPQHFGDGTRLSIL.